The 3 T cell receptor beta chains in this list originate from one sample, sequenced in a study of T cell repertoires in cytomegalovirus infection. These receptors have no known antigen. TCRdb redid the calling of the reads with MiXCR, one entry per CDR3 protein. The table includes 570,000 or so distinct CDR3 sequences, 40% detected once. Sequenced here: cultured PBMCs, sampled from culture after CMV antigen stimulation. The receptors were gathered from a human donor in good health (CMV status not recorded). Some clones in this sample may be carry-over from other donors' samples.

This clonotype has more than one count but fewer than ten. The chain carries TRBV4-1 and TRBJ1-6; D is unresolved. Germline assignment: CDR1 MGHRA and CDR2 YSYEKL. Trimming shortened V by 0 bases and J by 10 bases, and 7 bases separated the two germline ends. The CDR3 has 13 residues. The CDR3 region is CASSQDPLSPLHF. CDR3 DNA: TGCGCCAGCAGCCAAGATCCTCTATCACCCCTCCACTTT.

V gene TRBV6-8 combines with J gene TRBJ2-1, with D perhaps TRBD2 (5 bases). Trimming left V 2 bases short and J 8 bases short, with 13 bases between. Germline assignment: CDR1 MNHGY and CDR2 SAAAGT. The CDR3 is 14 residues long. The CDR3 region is CASSYVAGSYEQFF. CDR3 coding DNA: TGTGCCAGCAGTTACGTTGCGGGCAGCTATGAGCAGTTCTTC.

CDR3 protein: CASSPHDSVQETQYF. The DNA for the CDR3 is TGCGCCAGCAGCCCCCACGACAGCGTCCAAGAGACCCAGTACTTC. V usage is TRBV4-1 and J usage is TRBJ2-5, with D perhaps TRBD1 (5 bases). V was trimmed by 4 bases and J by 1 base, leaving 13 bases between them. Germline CDR1 is MGHRA and CDR2 is YSYEKL. The CDR3 has 15 amino acids.